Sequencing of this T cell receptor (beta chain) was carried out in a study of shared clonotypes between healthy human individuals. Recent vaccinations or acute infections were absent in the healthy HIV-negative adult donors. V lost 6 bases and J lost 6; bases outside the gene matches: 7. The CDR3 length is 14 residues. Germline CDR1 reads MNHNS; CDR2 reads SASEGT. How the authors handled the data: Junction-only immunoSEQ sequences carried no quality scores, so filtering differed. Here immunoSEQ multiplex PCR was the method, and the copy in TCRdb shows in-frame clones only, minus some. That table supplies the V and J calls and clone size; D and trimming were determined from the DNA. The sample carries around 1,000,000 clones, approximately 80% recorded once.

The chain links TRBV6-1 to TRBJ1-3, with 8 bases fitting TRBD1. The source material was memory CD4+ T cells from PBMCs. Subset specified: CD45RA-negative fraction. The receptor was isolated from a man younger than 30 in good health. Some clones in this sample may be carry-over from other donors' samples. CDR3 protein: CASRRTGNENTIYF. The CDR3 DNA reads TGTGCCAGCAGGAGGACAGGGAACGAAAACACCATATATTTT.